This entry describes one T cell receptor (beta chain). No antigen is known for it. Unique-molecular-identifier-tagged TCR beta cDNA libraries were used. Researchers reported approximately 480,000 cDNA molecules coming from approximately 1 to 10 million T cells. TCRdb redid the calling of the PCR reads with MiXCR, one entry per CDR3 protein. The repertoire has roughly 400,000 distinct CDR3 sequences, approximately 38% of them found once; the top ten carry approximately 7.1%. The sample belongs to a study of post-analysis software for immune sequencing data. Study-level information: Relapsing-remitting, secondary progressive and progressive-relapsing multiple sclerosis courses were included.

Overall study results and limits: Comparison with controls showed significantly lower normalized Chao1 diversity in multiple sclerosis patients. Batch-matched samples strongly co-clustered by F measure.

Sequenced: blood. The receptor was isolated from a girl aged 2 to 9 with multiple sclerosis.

The DNA for the CDR3 is TGTGCCAGCAGTTACTCGGTCCAGCCCCAGCATTTT. The encoded protein is CASSYSVQPQHF. The rearrangement uses TRBV6-2 or TRBV6-3 and TRBJ1-5; no firm D call. The germline CDR1 and CDR2 sequences are MNHEY and SVGEGT. This CDR3 region has 12 residues. Trimming stripped 0 bases from V and 7 bases from J, with 4 bases between.